Below are 23 T cell receptor beta chains sequenced from a single sample in a study of OX40 agonist ivuxolimab in advanced cancers. Only in-frame clones appear in the TCRdb table, and some are missing; sequencing was by immunoSEQ multiplex PCR. The sample lists tens of thousands of clones; more than 85% were seen once. Here the sequenced sample was CD4+ or CD8+ T cells sorted from blood, taken in a trial of the OX40 agonist ivuxolimab. The receptors originated from an adult with an advanced solid tumor such as melanoma, head and neck, liver or kidney cancer.

V is TRBV6-6 and J is TRBJ2-7, with 8 bases identical to TRBD2. CDR1 MNHNY and CDR2 SVGAGI come from the germline V gene (reference sequence). This CDR3 has 12 residues. V was pared by 8 bases and J by 6 bases, with 6 bases of the junction left unmatched. The CDR3 sequence is CASGREAPEQYF. Here the CDR3 DNA reads TGTGCCAGCGGGCGGGAGGCGCCCGAGCAGTACTTC.

The chain carries TRBV28 and TRBJ2-7; weak D call: TRBD1 (6 bases). CDR3 length: 17 amino acids. Trimming pared 2 bases from V and 0 bases from J, leaving 17 bases between. Looked up from germline, CDR1 is MDHEN and CDR2 is SYDVKM. As DNA, the CDR3 is TGTGCCAGCAGTTTAAACAGGGACGGGTCCGACTCCTACGAGCAGTACTTC. Translated: CASSLNRDGSDSYEQYF.

The CDR3 is CASSYGSGNEQFF. CDR3 nucleotide sequence: TGTGCCAGCAGCTACGGGAGTGGGAATGAGCAGTTCTTC. This chain links TRBV7-3 with TRBJ2-1; D possibly corresponds to TRBD2 (6 bases). The germline CDR1 and CDR2 sequences are SGHTA and FQGTGA. Trimming removed 4 bases from V and 7 bases from J, with 11 bases in between. This CDR3 region has 13 residues.

This sequence joins TRBV11-3 and TRBJ2-1; tentatively, D is TRBD1 (6 bases). The CDR3 runs to 16 residues. CDR1 and CDR2 (germline): SGHNT, YENEEA. Trimming shortened V by 0 bases and J by 6 bases, and 15 bases separated the two germline ends. The CDR3 loop is CASSLETGTWSNEQFF. CDR3 bases: TGTGCCAGCAGCTTAGAAACCGGGACATGGAGCAATGAGCAGTTCTTC.

The chain links TRBV6-6 to TRBJ2-4, with D hard to call. This CDR3 region has 15 residues. The V gene lost 2 bases and the J gene lost 7 bases, with 15 bases spanning the gap. Germline V lookup: CDR1 MNHNY, CDR2 SVGAGI (reference sequence). CDR3 sequence reads: CASSYVGSLGNIQYF. For the CDR3, the DNA is TGTGCCAGCAGTTACGTCGGCTCCCTCGGGAACATTCAGTACTTC.

V gene TRBV27 combines with J gene TRBJ2-3; D gene ambiguous. Germline lookup yields CDR1 MNHEY and CDR2 SMNVEV (reference sequence). The CDR3 sequence is 14 residues long. Trimming removed 1 base at V and 5 bases at J, with 10 bases between. The CDR3 here is CASSLYFGVDTQYF. Here the CDR3 DNA reads TGTGCCAGCAGTTTATATTTTGGGGTAGATACGCAGTATTTT.

V usage is TRBV11-3 and J usage is TRBJ2-3, with 13 bases fitting TRBD2. Trimming took 1 base from V and 0 from J; bases not matched to a gene: 10. CDR3 length equals 20 residues. The germline V gene encodes CDR1 SGHNT and CDR2 YENEEA. The CDR3: CASSLGPGTSGTRSTDTQYF. The CDR3 nucleotides read TGTGCCAGCAGCTTAGGCCCCGGGACTAGCGGGACCCGTAGCACAGATACGCAGTATTTT.

J is TRBJ2-3 and V is TRBV7-9, with D hard to call. The V gene's germline CDR1 is SEHNR and CDR2 FQNEAQ (reference sequence). The CDR3 length is 13 residues. Between the trimmed V and J ends, which lost 9 bases and 0 bases, there was a span of 10 bases. The CDR3 DNA follows: TGTGCCAGTTTCGCGGATAGCACAGATACGCAGTATTTT. Amino acid sequence: CASFADSTDTQYF.

The J gene is TRBJ2-6, the V gene TRBV6-1; TRBD2 aligns across 7 bases. Germline CDR1 MNHNS, CDR2 SASEGT. There are 16 residues in the CDR3. The junction had 4 bases not matched to a gene; V was cut back by 2 bases and J by 3 bases. CDR3 region: CASSELASGGANVLTF. CDR3 bases: TGTGCCAGCAGTGAATTGGCTAGCGGTGGGGCCAACGTCCTGACTTTC.

Sample share makes this clone large. The CDR3 DNA reads TGTGCCAGCAGTTTATCGCGGAACTATGGCTACACCTTC. It specifies CASSLSRNYGYTF. This chain joins TRBV28 and TRBJ1-2; D uncertain. The CDR3 runs to 13 residues. Germline V CDR1 and CDR2: MDHEN, SYDVKM. The V end lost 1 base, the J end lost 2 bases, and 5 bases lay between the germline ends.

The chain employs TRBV6-5 and TRBJ2-7; 12 bases match TRBD2. Per the germline V gene, CDR1 is MNHEY and CDR2 is SVGAGI. This CDR3 has 15 residues. The junction had 5 bases not matched to a gene; V was cut back by 6 bases and J by 2 bases. CDR3 amino acids: CASSPRTSGTYEQYF. Written as DNA, the CDR3 is TGTGCCAGCAGCCCAAGGACTAGCGGGACCTACGAGCAGTACTTC.

The chain links TRBV5-6 to TRBJ2-7, with 8 bases lining up with TRBD1. The CDR3 has 13 amino acids. Germline CDR1 and CDR2: SGHDT and YYEEEE. V dropped 4 bases and J dropped 2; count of bases not matched to a gene: 2. The CDR3 DNA reads as TGTGCCAGCAGCAGGGGACAGGCCTACGAGCAGTACTTC. Translation: CASSRGQAYEQYF. Full variable domain (rest looked up from reference TRBV5-6 and TRBJ2-7): DAGVTQSPTHLIKTRGQQVTLRCSPKSGHDTVSWYQQALGQGPQFIFQYYEEEERQRGNFPDRFSGHQFPNYSSELNVNALLLGDSALYLCASSRGQAYEQYFGPGTRLTVT.

The rearrangement joins TRBV28 to TRBJ2-5, with TRBD1 matching over 10 bases. V lost 4 bases and J lost 5; bases outside the gene matches: 1. There are 13 residues in the CDR3. The germline V gene encodes CDR1 MDHEN and CDR2 SYDVKM. CDR3 DNA: TGTGCCAGCAGTTCGGACAGGGGGGAGACCCAGTACTTC. It is translated as CASSSDRGETQYF.

J is TRBJ2-3 and V is TRBV19; 7 bases line up with TRBD1. V was clipped by 3 bases and J by 2 bases; unmatched bases: 8. Germline V gene data show CDR1 as LNHDA and CDR2 as SQIVND (reference sequence). The CDR3 extends over 16 amino acids. This CDR3 reads CASSIGQGVTTDTQYF. CDR3 DNA: TGTGCCAGTAGTATTGGCCAGGGGGTCACCACAGATACGCAGTATTTT.

The CDR3 loop is CSVEVTPNTGELFF. CDR3 in DNA: TGCAGCGTTGAAGTGACCCCGAACACCGGGGAGCTGTTTTTT. The chain carries TRBV29-1 and TRBJ2-2; the D is unclear. V gave up 1 base and J gave up 0 bases, with 6 bases separating them. Germline CDR1 and CDR2: SQVTM and ANQGSEA. This CDR3 is 14 amino acids long.

The chain links TRBV19 to TRBJ1-5; possible D gene TRBD1, 5 bases. The length of the CDR3 is 16 residues. Trimming removed 6 bases from V and 0 bases from J, with 15 bases in between. Germline V gives CDR1 LNHDA, CDR2 SQIVND (reference sequence). The DNA of the CDR3 is TGTGCCAGTAGGCAAGGTGGGGACCATAGCAATCAGCCCCAGCATTTT. Protein sequence: CASRQGGDHSNQPQHF.

The rearrangement joins TRBV27 to TRBJ1-5; D unresolved. Trimming took 5 bases from V and 7 from J, leaving 9 bases between them. The CDR3 has 12 amino acids. Per germline, CDR1 MNHEY and CDR2 SMNVEV (reference sequence). This CDR3 reads CASSGPGQPQHF. The CDR3 DNA follows: TGTGCCAGCAGTGGACCGGGCCAGCCCCAGCATTTT.

This chain links TRBV19 with TRBJ2-3, with D perhaps TRBD2 (6 bases). Per germline, CDR1 LNHDA and CDR2 SQIVND (reference sequence). V dropped 10 bases and J dropped 3 bases, with 20 bases sitting between them. This CDR3 contains 15 residues. The CDR3 sequence is CATRRPSELTDTQYF. CDR3 nucleotides: TGTGCCACCCGGCGGCCTAGCGAACTTACAGATACGCAGTATTTT.

The chain carries TRBV9 and TRBJ2-7; D is uncertain. The length of the CDR3 is 15 residues. The germline gives CDR1 SGDLS, CDR2 YYNGEE. Trimming took off 0 bases at V and 1 base at J, with 11 bases between the two ends. CDR3 amino acids: CASSVGEHASYEQYF. CDR3 nucleotides: TGTGCCAGCAGCGTAGGTGAACACGCTTCCTACGAGCAGTACTTC.

The chain recombines TRBV19 with TRBJ1-2; the D gene is possibly TRBD1 (5 bases). Germline V CDR1 and CDR2: LNHDA, SQIVND (reference sequence). V lost 5 bases to trimming and J lost 1 base, with 11 bases between them. The CDR3 length is 14 residues. The CDR3 is CASSAGQDNYGYTF. CDR3 sequence (DNA): TGTGCCAGTAGTGCGGGGCAAGATAACTATGGCTACACCTTC. The entire variable domain, with the rest obtained from reference TRBV19 and TRBJ1-2, is as follows: DGGITQSPKYLFRKEGQNVTLSCEQNLNHDAMYWYRQDPGQGLRLIYYSQIVNDFQKGDIAEGYSVSREKKESFPLTVTSAQKNPTAFYLCASSAGQDNYGYTFGSGTRLTVV.

The rearrangement joins TRBV11-2 to TRBJ2-1; D unclear. Germline V CDR1 and CDR2: SGHAT, FQNNGV. The V and J ends lost 1 base and 8 bases respectively, with 12 bases between them. The CDR3 is made up of 14 amino acids. The CDR3 here is CASSLVRAVDEQFF. The CDR3 DNA reads as TGTGCCAGCAGCTTAGTCCGAGCAGTCGATGAGCAGTTCTTC.

The rearrangement uses TRBV4-1 and TRBJ2-1; TRBD2 matches at 7 bases. The CDR3 covers 16 residues. V lost 1 base, J lost 2 bases, and 5 bases stayed unmatched. Germline CDR1 MGHRA, CDR2 YSYEKL. Written as DNA, the CDR3 is TGCGCCAGCAGCCAAGTAATACTAGCGACCTACAATGAGCAGTTCTTC. This sequence encodes CASSQVILATYNEQFF.

The CDR3 loop reads CASTPLQAGITF. CDR3 nucleotide sequence: TGTGCCAGCACACCCCTCCAGGCAGGGATCACCTTC. The chain employs TRBV6-1 and TRBJ1-2, with D maybe TRBD1 (5 bases). This CDR3 contains 12 residues. The ends were cut back, 7 bases at V and 13 bases at J, with 19 bases in the middle. Germline V gene sequence: CDR1 MNHNS, CDR2 SASEGT.